These T cell receptor beta chains were read from a single sample in a study of T cell repertoires in cytomegalovirus infection. MiXCR was run by TCRdb on the reads, yielding one entry per CDR3 protein. The sample includes some 800,000 distinct CDR3 sequences, 25% to 35% seen only once; the top ten take roughly 14%. The antigens for these receptors are not known. The material sequenced was cultured CD8+ T cells from PBMCs, taken from culture after CMV antigen stimulation. These receptor sequences come from a human donor in good health (CMV status not recorded). Some clones in this sample may be carry-over from other donors' samples. The CDR3 runs from the conserved cysteine through the conserved F or W. D genes are given only for firm matches. A clone size is listed for some rows: how often the clone was seen (once, few, many), or a class if it is expanded.

D | J | size | V | DNA | CDR3
TRBD1 | TRBJ2-1 | few | TRBV27 | TGTGCCAGCAATCCCATTACAGGGGCCCGCTCCTACAATGAGCAGTTCTTC | CASNPITGARSYNEQFF
- | TRBJ1-3 | - | TRBV7-2 | TGTGCCAGCAGCTTAGCGTCAGGGGCTTTGGGTGGAAACACCATATATTTT | CASSLASGALGGNTIYF
TRBD2 | TRBJ2-1 | few | TRBV6-6 | TGTGCCAGCAGTTACCCGGCCGAGCGGGGGTTTGAGCAGTTCTTC | CASSYPAERGFEQFF
- | TRBJ1-1 | once | TRBV7-2 | TGTGCCAGCAGTCTACCGTTAGGCGGGGGCGGAGCCCTTCACAGGGACACTGAAGCTTTCTTT | CASSLPLGGGGALHRDTEAFF
- | TRBJ1-2 | many | TRBV5-8 | TGTGCCAGCAGCTGGGGAGCTAACTATGGCTACACCTTC | CASSWGANYGYTF
- | TRBJ2-4 | - | TRBV7-3 | TGTGCCAGCAGGTTTAGGGGGGAGGGCAGGGTGTATAGATTGGCCAAAAACATTCAGTACTTC | CASRFRGEGRVYRLAKNIQYF
- | TRBJ2-1 | - | TRBV6-1 | TGTGCCAGCAGTGAAAGGTTAAACTACTACGTTGAGCAGTTCTTC | CASSERLNYYVEQFF
TRBD2 | TRBJ2-1 | few | TRBV4-1 | TGCGCCAGCAGCCGAAAGAGCGGGGGGGCCTACAATGAGCAGTTCTTC | CASSRKSGGAYNEQFF
TRBD1 | TRBJ1-1 | few | TRBV19 | TGTGCCAGTAGGCAGCACAGGGGGCAGCCTGAAGCTTTCTTT | CASRQHRGQPEAFF
- | TRBJ1-3 | - | TRBV6-2/TRBV6-3 | TGTGCCAGCAGTTACACGGGTTTTCGAAGCTCTGGAAACACCATATATTTT | CASSYTGFRSSGNTIYF
- | TRBJ2-4 | many | TRBV7-6 | TGTGCCAGCAGCTTACTCGACTTTCGAACGGAAAACATTCAGTACTTC | CASSLLDFRTENIQYF
- | TRBJ1-2 | few | TRBV6-1 | TGTGCCACCCTCCGGGACCAATTTAGACATCGTGGCTACACCTTC | CATLRDQFRHRGYTF
TRBD2 | TRBJ2-3 | - | TRBV6-2/TRBV6-3 | TGTGCCAGCAGAAGCCGGACTAGCGGGGGCCTCACAGATACGCAGTATTTT | CASRSRTSGGLTDTQYF
- | TRBJ1-1 | many | TRBV7-6 | TGTGCCAGCAGCTTTGGAGGGGAAGGGACTGAAGCTTTCTTT | CASSFGGEGTEAFF
- | TRBJ1-1 | few | TRBV27 | TGTGCCAGCAGTTTTTCGGGGGGTGGAACTGAAGCTTTCTTT | CASSFSGGGTEAFF
- | TRBJ2-1 | - | TRBV6-2/TRBV6-3 | TGTGCCAGCAGTTACTCGGAGGGTGGCGGGGTGGAGCAGTTCTTC | CASSYSEGGGVEQFF
- | TRBJ1-5 | - | TRBV7-8 | TGTGCCGGCAGCTTAGATGAGTTTGGGGACCCCGGAGAAGGCAATCAGCCCCAGCATTTT | CAGSLDEFGDPGEGNQPQHF
TRBD1 | TRBJ2-7 | - | TRBV6-1 | TGTGCCAGCAGCCTCAGGGGGATCATCTCCTACGAGCAGTACTTC | CASSLRGIISYEQYF
- | TRBJ2-7 | many | TRBV7-2 | TGTGCCAGCAGCCCCACACCAACCTACGAGCAGTACTTC | CASSPTPTYEQYF
- | TRBJ2-7 | few | TRBV7-9 | TGTGCCAGCACCCCAACAGGGAGGCGCAACGAGCAGTACTTC | CASTPTGRRNEQYF
- | TRBJ2-2 | few | TRBV7-9 | TGTGCCAGCAGCCCGTCTAGGTCGAGAGCCACCGGGGAGCTGTTTTTT | CASSPSRSRATGELFF
- | TRBJ2-3 | - | TRBV6-5 | TGTGAAACCAAGGCAGGGCCGAGCACAGATACGCAGTATTTT | CETKAGPSTDTQYF
- | TRBJ1-3 | few | TRBV7-9 | TGTGTGCCCGGAGAGGGGGGATATGGAAACACCATATATTTT | CVPGEGGYGNTIYF
- | TRBJ2-3 | - | TRBV3-1 | TGTGCCAGCAGCCAAGGATCTAGCTCAAAAGATACGCAGTATTTT | CASSQGSSSKDTQYF
- | TRBJ2-6 | few | TRBV7-2 | TGTGCCAGCAGCTTAGCAAGCAATATCTACTCTGGGGCCAACGTCCTGACTTTC | CASSLASNIYSGANVLTF
- | TRBJ1-1 | - | TRBV6-1 | TGTGCCAGCAGTGAACACTTAGGTTATGAAGCTTTCTTT | CASSEHLGYEAFF
- | TRBJ2-3 | - | TRBV19 | TGTGCCAGTAGTATAGCATTCCCAGATACGCAGTATTTT | CASSIAFPDTQYF
- | TRBJ2-7 | once | TRBV7-9 | TGTGCCAGCAGCCCTGAGCTGCGGGAGCAGTACTTC | CASSPELREQYF
- | TRBJ1-5 | many | TRBV27 | TGTGCCAGCAGTTCACAGGGTGTACACAATCAGCCCCAGCATTTT | CASSSQGVHNQPQHF
TRBD2 | TRBJ2-2 | - | TRBV27 | TGTGCCAGCAGTTTGAGGCGGAGGGAGGGAGGCACCGGGGAGCTGTTTTTT | CASSLRRREGGTGELFF
TRBD1 | TRBJ2-3 | - | TRBV6-8 | TGTGCCAGCAGTTTTACGGACAGGGCGCTGGATACGCAGTATTTT | CASSFTDRALDTQYF
- | TRBJ1-4 | - | TRBV2 | TGTGCCAGCAGGGACAGCTGGGCAACTAATGAAAAACTGTTTTTT | CASRDSWATNEKLFF
- | TRBJ1-2 | - | TRBV29-1 | TGCAGCGTTGAAGATAGTTACGGTGGCTACACCTTC | CSVEDSYGGYTF
- | TRBJ1-1 | - | TRBV3-1 | TGTGCCAGCAACCCTCTTAGTGGGATGAACACTGAAGCTTTCTTT | CASNPLSGMNTEAFF
- | TRBJ2-5 | - | TRBV6-2/TRBV6-3 | TGTGCCAGCAGTCTCCAGGGAGGCTGGGAGACCCAGTACTTC | CASSLQGGWETQYF
- | TRBJ1-1 | - | TRBV4-1 | TGCGCCAGCAGCCAAGCTCACTCCTCGAACACTGAAGCTTTCTTT | CASSQAHSSNTEAFF
- | TRBJ1-1 | many | TRBV10-3 | TGTGCCATCAGTGAGTTGCAGGGAGAAACTGAAGCTTTCTTT | CAISELQGETEAFF
- | TRBJ1-4 | many | TRBV7-9 | TGTGCCAGCAGCCACTACAGGGATGAGGAAAAACTGTTTTTT | CASSHYRDEEKLFF
- | TRBJ2-7 | - | TRBV3-1 | TGTGCCAGCAGCCAAGAGCCTAACCGGGTCTCCTACGAGCAGTACTTC | CASSQEPNRVSYEQYF